A selection of T cell receptor beta chains follows, all from one sample in a study of cytomegalovirus exposure and HLA in healthy donors. Assay: immunoSEQ multiplex PCR; the TCRdb copy retains only in-frame clones and omits some. The sample yields around 110,000 clones, 66% seen once. The specimen was PBMCs. The source of these receptors is a man between 18 and 35 years old in good health and CMV-seronegative. Each CDR3 is given with its conserved first and last residue. Each record gives: CDR3 protein, CDR3 DNA, D gene, V gene, clone size, J gene. The D gene is left open where the match is weak. Size values are once, few and many counts, or a class for expanded clones, and some rows have none.

cdr3_aa: CASSFWRRELFF
cdr3_nt: TGTGCCAGCAGTTTTTGGCGGCGGGAGCTGTTTTTT
d_call: -
v_call: TRBV27
clone_size: -
j_call: TRBJ2-2

cdr3_aa: CASSGLLVSDTGELFF
cdr3_nt: TGTGCCAGCAGCGGCCTTCTAGTGTCGGACACCGGGGAGCTGTTTTTT
d_call: -
v_call: TRBV7-9
clone_size: -
j_call: TRBJ2-2

cdr3_aa: CASSYQVNTEAFF
cdr3_nt: TGTGCCAGCAGTTATCAGGTTAACACTGAAGCTTTCTTT
d_call: -
v_call: TRBV6-6
clone_size: -
j_call: TRBJ1-1

cdr3_aa: CASSRKRNTEAFF
cdr3_nt: TGTGCCAGCTCTAGAAAGCGAAACACTGAAGCTTTCTTT
d_call: -
v_call: TRBV11-2
clone_size: -
j_call: TRBJ1-1

cdr3_aa: CAGNYLTGRAEQFF
cdr3_nt: TGTGCCGGCAATTACCTGACAGGTAGGGCTGAGCAGTTCTTC
d_call: -
v_call: TRBV2
clone_size: -
j_call: TRBJ2-1

cdr3_aa: CASSFRGLGSGNTIYF
cdr3_nt: TGTGCCAGCAGCTTTAGGGGATTGGGGTCTGGAAACACCATATATTTT
d_call: -
v_call: TRBV7-9
clone_size: -
j_call: TRBJ1-3

cdr3_aa: CASSQEPRDRQYF
cdr3_nt: TGCGCCAGCAGCCAAGAACCGCGGGACAGACAGTACTTC
d_call: -
v_call: TRBV4-1
clone_size: -
j_call: TRBJ2-7

cdr3_aa: CASSFSLSGNTIYF
cdr3_nt: TGTGCCAGCAGTTTTAGTTTATCTGGAAACACCATATATTTT
d_call: -
v_call: TRBV28
clone_size: few
j_call: TRBJ1-3

cdr3_aa: CAISDPGQGNYGYTF
cdr3_nt: TGTGCCATCAGTGATCCGGGACAGGGCAACTATGGCTACACCTTC
d_call: TRBD1
v_call: TRBV10-3
clone_size: -
j_call: TRBJ1-2

cdr3_aa: CASSFTATGELFF
cdr3_nt: TGCGCCAGCAGCTTCACAGCAACCGGGGAGCTGTTTTTT
d_call: -
v_call: TRBV5-1
clone_size: -
j_call: TRBJ2-2

cdr3_aa: CASSPGTGNEKLFF
cdr3_nt: TGTGCCAGCAGTCCCGGGACAGGGAATGAAAAACTGTTTTTT
d_call: TRBD1
v_call: TRBV28
clone_size: -
j_call: TRBJ1-4

cdr3_aa: CASRPSFLAGEGYEQYF
cdr3_nt: TGTGCCAGCAGACCCTCCTTTCTAGCGGGAGAGGGCTACGAGCAGTACTTC
d_call: TRBD2
v_call: TRBV28
clone_size: -
j_call: TRBJ2-7

cdr3_aa: CASSLAHGVSYEQYF
cdr3_nt: TGTGCCAGCAGCTTAGCGCACGGAGTCTCCTACGAGCAGTACTTC
d_call: -
v_call: TRBV7-2
clone_size: -
j_call: TRBJ2-7

cdr3_aa: CASSPASGFYNEQFF
cdr3_nt: TGTGCCAGCTCACCAGCTAGCGGATTCTACAATGAGCAGTTCTTC
d_call: TRBD2
v_call: TRBV18
clone_size: -
j_call: TRBJ2-1

cdr3_aa: CAREGQGGTEAFF
cdr3_nt: TGTGCCAGGGAAGGACAGGGAGGCACTGAAGCTTTCTTT
d_call: TRBD1
v_call: TRBV2
clone_size: -
j_call: TRBJ1-1

cdr3_aa: CASSRMLAGTSTDTQYF
cdr3_nt: TGTGCCAGCAGTCGCATGCTAGCGGGAACTAGCACAGATACGCAGTATTTT
d_call: TRBD2
v_call: TRBV28
clone_size: once
j_call: TRBJ2-3

cdr3_aa: CASSLHRGNQPQHF
cdr3_nt: TGTGCCAGCAGTTTACACAGGGGGAATCAGCCCCAGCATTTT
d_call: TRBD1
v_call: TRBV27
clone_size: -
j_call: TRBJ1-5

cdr3_aa: CASSSIGGLDPEAFF
cdr3_nt: TGTGCCAGCTCGTCCATCGGGGGGCTCGACCCTGAAGCTTTCTTT
d_call: -
v_call: TRBV18
clone_size: few
j_call: TRBJ1-1

cdr3_aa: CASRNRAGDGYTF
cdr3_nt: TGTGCCAGCAGGAACAGGGCTGGGGACGGCTACACCTTC
d_call: -
v_call: TRBV28
clone_size: -
j_call: TRBJ1-2

cdr3_aa: CATSPLSGGENQPQHF
cdr3_nt: TGTGCCACCAGCCCCCTTAGCGGGGGAGAGAATCAGCCCCAGCATTTT
d_call: -
v_call: TRBV15
clone_size: few
j_call: TRBJ1-5

cdr3_aa: CATSRDRAGEKLFF
cdr3_nt: TGTGCCACCAGCAGAGACAGGGCGGGGGAAAAACTGTTTTTT
d_call: -
v_call: TRBV15
clone_size: -
j_call: TRBJ1-4

cdr3_aa: CASRHTGALEQFF
cdr3_nt: TGTGCCAGCAGACATACAGGGGCCCTTGAGCAGTTCTTC
d_call: TRBD1
v_call: TRBV6-5
clone_size: -
j_call: TRBJ2-1

cdr3_aa: CSVEGAGARISNTEAFF
cdr3_nt: TGCAGCGTTGAAGGGGCAGGGGCGCGGATATCGAACACTGAAGCTTTCTTT
d_call: -
v_call: TRBV29-1
clone_size: -
j_call: TRBJ1-1

cdr3_aa: CASSLFSSGSFDGTDTQYF
cdr3_nt: TGTGCCAGCAGCTTGTTCTCTTCGGGGTCCTTCGATGGCACAGATACGCAGTATTTT
d_call: -
v_call: TRBV7-8
clone_size: few
j_call: TRBJ2-3

cdr3_aa: CASSIGVSGNTIYF
cdr3_nt: TGTGCCAGTAGTATAGGAGTCTCTGGAAACACCATATATTTT
d_call: -
v_call: TRBV19
clone_size: -
j_call: TRBJ1-3

cdr3_aa: CASSSPGQGWHEQYF
cdr3_nt: TGTGCCAGCAGCAGCCCGGGACAGGGGTGGCACGAGCAGTACTTC
d_call: -
v_call: TRBV21-1
clone_size: -
j_call: TRBJ2-7

cdr3_aa: CAAGLTGEQYF
cdr3_nt: TGTGCCGCGGGACTTACGGGAGAGCAGTACTTC
d_call: -
v_call: TRBV10-3
clone_size: -
j_call: TRBJ2-7

cdr3_aa: CASSELGQTGEQFF
cdr3_nt: TGTGCCAGCAGTGAACTCGGACAGACCGGCGAGCAGTTCTTC
d_call: -
v_call: TRBV25-1
clone_size: -
j_call: TRBJ2-1

cdr3_aa: CASSPGTTRKTQYF
cdr3_nt: TGTGCCAGCAGTCCCGGGACAACGAGGAAGACCCAGTACTTC
d_call: -
v_call: TRBV6-1
clone_size: -
j_call: TRBJ2-5

cdr3_aa: CASRARQGSIYGYTF
cdr3_nt: TGTGCCAGCAGAGCCAGACAGGGGAGTATCTATGGCTACACCTTC
d_call: TRBD1
v_call: TRBV6-5
clone_size: few
j_call: TRBJ1-2

cdr3_aa: CASSPMLAGPGGAQYF
cdr3_nt: TGTGCCAGCAGCCCCATGTTAGCGGGCCCCGGGGGTGCGCAGTATTTT
d_call: TRBD2
v_call: TRBV11-2
clone_size: -
j_call: TRBJ2-3

cdr3_aa: CASSSSSQFEKLFF
cdr3_nt: TGTGCCAGCAGTTCCTCGTCTCAGTTTGAAAAACTGTTTTTT
d_call: -
v_call: TRBV28
clone_size: few
j_call: TRBJ1-4

cdr3_aa: CASTLGASVGSYNEQFF
cdr3_nt: TGCGCCAGCACCTTGGGGGCTAGCGTGGGGTCCTACAATGAGCAGTTCTTC
d_call: -
v_call: TRBV5-1
clone_size: -
j_call: TRBJ2-1

cdr3_aa: CAWSKGLASYEQYF
cdr3_nt: TGTGCCTGGAGTAAGGGACTAGCGAGCTACGAGCAGTACTTC
d_call: TRBD2
v_call: TRBV30
clone_size: -
j_call: TRBJ2-7

cdr3_aa: CASSLLGDSNQPQHF
cdr3_nt: TGTGCCAGCAGTTTATTAGGGGATAGCAATCAGCCCCAGCATTTT
d_call: -
v_call: TRBV27
clone_size: -
j_call: TRBJ1-5

cdr3_aa: CSVAVGSEKLFF
cdr3_nt: TGCAGCGTTGCAGTAGGGAGTGAAAAACTGTTTTTT
d_call: -
v_call: TRBV29-1
clone_size: -
j_call: TRBJ1-4

cdr3_aa: CASNQISGGTEAFF
cdr3_nt: TGTGCCAGCAACCAGATCTCAGGGGGAACTGAAGCTTTCTTT
d_call: TRBD1
v_call: TRBV28
clone_size: -
j_call: TRBJ1-1

cdr3_aa: CATSRGGAGGSSYEQYF
cdr3_nt: TGTGCCACCAGCAGAGGAGGGGCAGGGGGGAGCTCCTACGAGCAGTACTTC
d_call: -
v_call: TRBV15
clone_size: -
j_call: TRBJ2-7

cdr3_aa: CASSLAGAGSYNEQFF
cdr3_nt: TGCGCCAGCAGCTTGGCCGGTGCGGGAAGCTACAATGAGCAGTTCTTC
d_call: -
v_call: TRBV5-1
clone_size: -
j_call: TRBJ2-1

cdr3_aa: CASSQVQGFNEQFF
cdr3_nt: TGTGCCAGCAGCCAGGTTCAGGGTTTCAATGAGCAGTTCTTC
d_call: -
v_call: TRBV9
clone_size: once
j_call: TRBJ2-1

cdr3_aa: CASSTGTGNHEQFF
cdr3_nt: TGTGCCAGCAGCACCGGGACAGGGAACCATGAGCAGTTCTTC
d_call: TRBD1
v_call: TRBV5-6
clone_size: -
j_call: TRBJ2-1

cdr3_aa: CASSSKPGQSGYTF
cdr3_nt: TGCGCCAGCAGCTCCAAGCCGGGACAGAGCGGCTACACCTTC
d_call: TRBD1
v_call: TRBV5-1
clone_size: -
j_call: TRBJ1-2

cdr3_aa: CASSPRGQLRNQPQHF
cdr3_nt: TGTGCCAGCAGCCCTAGAGGACAGCTACGCAATCAGCCCCAGCATTTT
d_call: -
v_call: TRBV28
clone_size: -
j_call: TRBJ1-5

cdr3_aa: CASTSPPTDTQYF
cdr3_nt: TGTGCCAGCACGTCCCCCCCCACAGATACGCAGTATTTT
d_call: -
v_call: TRBV6-5
clone_size: -
j_call: TRBJ2-3

cdr3_aa: CASSLVGGQNYGYTF
cdr3_nt: TGCGCCAGCAGCTTGGTGGGGGGGCAGAACTATGGCTACACCTTC
d_call: -
v_call: TRBV5-1
clone_size: -
j_call: TRBJ1-2

cdr3_aa: CASRRSPPETQYF
cdr3_nt: TGTGCCAGCAGGCGGAGTCCGCCCGAGACCCAGTACTTC
d_call: -
v_call: TRBV5-8
clone_size: -
j_call: TRBJ2-5

cdr3_aa: CASSGGGTQETQYF
cdr3_nt: TGTGCCAGCAGCGGCGGGGGGACCCAAGAGACCCAGTACTTC
d_call: TRBD2
v_call: TRBV9
clone_size: few
j_call: TRBJ2-5

cdr3_aa: CSVGQREGIYTQYF
cdr3_nt: TGCAGCGTCGGACAGCGGGAGGGCATATATACGCAGTATTTT
d_call: TRBD2
v_call: TRBV29-1
clone_size: once
j_call: TRBJ2-3

cdr3_aa: CASSLAGQREQYF
cdr3_nt: TGTGCCAGCAGCTTAGCCGGACAACGCGAGCAGTACTTC
d_call: -
v_call: TRBV11-2
clone_size: -
j_call: TRBJ2-7

cdr3_aa: CASSIRVVSPALPAEQYF
cdr3_nt: TGTGCCAGTAGTATTCGGGTTGTGAGCCCAGCGCTCCCGGCCGAGCAGTACTTC
d_call: -
v_call: TRBV19
clone_size: -
j_call: TRBJ2-7

cdr3_aa: CASSVEASQSPYNEQFF
cdr3_nt: TGTGCCAGCAGCGTAGAGGCTAGTCAGTCCCCTTACAATGAGCAGTTCTTC
d_call: -
v_call: TRBV9
clone_size: few
j_call: TRBJ2-1

cdr3_aa: CASSQGDRVAGNTIYF
cdr3_nt: TGCGCCAGCAGCCAAGGGGACAGGGTTGCTGGAAACACCATATATTTT
d_call: TRBD1
v_call: TRBV4-1
clone_size: -
j_call: TRBJ1-3